The 27 T cell receptor beta chains reported below all come from one sample, sequenced in a study of T-cell reconstitution after alpha-beta-depleted transplantation in children. Construction of the TCRbeta library involved unique molecular identifiers. One entry per CDR3 protein, called by TCRdb with MiXCR from the PCR reads. The sample yields hundreds of thousands of distinct CDR3 sequences, roughly a tenth seen once. This sample comprised PBMCs, obtained before TCRalphabeta/CD19-depleted stem cell transplant. Receptor source: a child in the first two years of life with acute myeloid leukemia, due to receive a stem cell transplant.

This clonotype was counted many times. The chain employs TRBV3-1 and TRBJ2-7; D not resolved. This CDR3 has 17 amino acids. Germline-derived CDR1 and CDR2 are LGHDT and YNNKEL (reference sequence). V shed 0 bases and J shed 3 bases, with 18 bases lying between them. The CDR3 region has the DNA TGTGCCAGCAGCCAAGAGGCCGGACCCGGGCTCAGCTACGAGCAGTACTTC. Protein: CASSQEAGPGLSYEQYF.

This clonotype has ten or more counts. The rearrangement uses TRBV5-4 and TRBJ2-1; tentative D call: TRBD2 (6 bases). Germline V gene data show CDR1 as SGHNT and CDR2 as YYREEE (reference sequence). V was shortened by 10 bases and J by 2 bases, with 19 bases between the two germline ends. The CDR3 runs to 15 residues. The CDR3 reads CAGRSEGRAYNEQFF. DNA for the CDR3: TGTGCCGGGAGGTCAGAGGGGCGAGCCTACAATGAGCAGTTCTTC.

This clonotype was picked up many times. The chain has TRBV12-3 or TRBV12-4 and TRBJ1-1; weak D call: TRBD1 (6 bases). The CDR3 consists of 12 residues. The V gene lost 7 bases and the J gene lost 10 bases, with 16 bases spanning the gap. CDR3 residues: CASTRGGEGAFF. The CDR3 coding sequence is TGTGCCAGCACCCGAGGGGGTGAAGGAGCTTTCTTT.

This clonotype has a count of ten or more. The rearrangement uses TRBV20-1 and TRBJ1-2; D uncertain. This CDR3 has 10 residues. With 0 bases removed from V and 12 bases from J, the gap between germline ends came to 8 bases. Per germline, CDR1 DFQATT and CDR2 SNEGSKA (reference sequence). CDR3 amino acids: CSARDKVDTF. In nucleotides, the CDR3 is TGCAGTGCTAGAGATAAGGTTGACACCTTC.

The sample holds a few counts of this clonotype. The rearrangement uses TRBV6-2 or TRBV6-3 and TRBJ2-1; 9 bases match TRBD2. J gave up 3 bases and V 6 bases, and 6 bases lay outside the gene matches. The CDR3 spans 15 residues. Germline V gene sequence: CDR1 MNHEY, CDR2 SVGEGT. CDR3 in DNA: TGTGCCAGCAGCCTAGCGGGGACTTACTACAATGAGCAGTTCTTC. Protein product: CASSLAGTYYNEQFF.

V and J are TRBV18 and TRBJ1-5; TRBD1 matches 8 bases. The CDR3 sequence is 16 residues long. CDR1 is KGHSH and CDR2 is LQKENI in the germline V gene. J lost 4 bases, V lost 4 bases, and 9 bases had no gene match. The CDR3 bases are TGTGCCAGCTCACTGGCCCCTGGACAGGGAAATCAGCCCCAGCATTTT. It translates to CASSLAPGQGNQPQHF. Variable domain in full (rest from reference TRBV18 and TRBJ1-5): NAGVMQNPRHLVRRRGQEARLRCSPMKGHSHVYWYRQLPEEGLKFMVYLQKENIIDESGMPKERFSAEFPKEGPSILRIQQVVRGDSAAYFCASSLAPGQGNQPQHFGDGTRLSIL.

This clonotype was detected many times. This sequence joins TRBV10-2 and TRBJ2-1; 7 nucleotides agree with TRBD2. The germline CDR1 and CDR2 sequences are WSHSY and SAAADI. This CDR3 spans 14 amino acids. The ends lost 4 bases at V and 6 bases at J; junction bases unmatched: 6. The CDR3 is CASSGPSGRNEQFF. The DNA for the CDR3 is TGCGCCAGCAGTGGGCCTAGCGGCCGCAATGAGCAGTTCTTC.

This clonotype was seen ten or more times. The chain links TRBV20-1 to TRBJ2-4; no clear D. The CDR3 is 17 amino acids. Germline CDR1 is DFQATT and CDR2 is SNEGSKA (reference sequence). The V end was cut by 0 bases, the J end by 0 bases, with 15 bases between. Here the CDR3 DNA reads TGCAGTGCTAGAGATCCAACGGAACGACTAGCCAAAAACATTCAGTACTTC. It translates to CSARDPTERLAKNIQYF.

In its sample, this clonotype was seen many times. This chain uses TRBV14 with TRBJ1-6; TRBD1 aligns across 10 bases. The CDR3 totals 16 residues. Germline V gene sequence: CDR1 SGHDN, CDR2 FVKESK. The J segment lost 9 bases and the V segment lost 4 bases, leaving 9 bases of the junction unmatched. This chain's CDR3 is CASSPLRDRGSSPLHF. CDR3 nucleotide sequence: TGTGCCAGCAGCCCTCTCCGGGACAGGGGATCTTCACCCCTCCACTTT.

As for this clonotype: With a much larger clone just one base away, this may be a read error. V usage is TRBV7-9 and J usage is TRBJ1-4; unclear D gene. The germline gives CDR1 SEHNR, CDR2 FQNEAQ (reference sequence). The V end lost 3 bases, the J end lost 4 bases, and 9 bases lay between the germline ends. There are 14 residues in the CDR3. Written as DNA, the CDR3 is TGTGCCAGCAGCTTTTGTGGGGATAATGAAAAACTGTTTTTT. Its protein product is CASSFCGDNEKLFF.

Ten or more counts support this clonotype. V is TRBV7-3 and J is TRBJ2-2; D call uncertain. This CDR3 region has 14 residues. Deletions cut 5 bases from V and 1 base from J, with 8 bases between. Germline loops: CDR1 SGHTA, CDR2 FQGTGA. The CDR3 spells CASSPHLNTGELFF. CDR3 nucleotide sequence: TGTGCCAGCAGCCCTCATCTGAACACCGGGGAGCTGTTTTTT.

This clonotype came up many times. This chain uses TRBV5-1 with TRBJ1-1; D gene unclear. Trimming shortened V by 1 base and J by 0 bases, and 16 bases separated the two germline ends. This CDR3 comprises 17 residues. In germline, CDR1 is SGHRS, CDR2 YFSETQ. The CDR3 region is CASSLSEAGIMNTEAFF. The CDR3 nucleotides read TGCGCCAGCAGCTTGTCCGAGGCGGGTATTATGAACACTGAAGCTTTCTTT.

This clonotype was seen many times. The V and J genes are TRBV20-1 and TRBJ2-6; 12 bases line up with TRBD2. Germline CDR1 DFQATT, CDR2 SNEGSKA (reference sequence). V lost 3 bases to trimming and J lost 2 bases; unmatched junction nucleotides: 2. The CDR3 runs 16 residues. Written as DNA, the CDR3 is TGCAGTGCTAGGACTAGCGGGAGTGCTGGGGCCAACGTCCTGACTTTC. Amino acid sequence: CSARTSGSAGANVLTF.

This clonotype was found many times. The chain combines TRBV5-1 with TRBJ2-5; TRBD2 aligns across 9 bases. The V segment lost 5 bases and the J segment 3 bases; nucleotides outside the gene matches: 11. Germline V gene data show CDR1 as SGHRS and CDR2 as YFSETQ. The CDR3 consists of 16 residues. The CDR3 here is CASSPVAGEGEETQYF. The CDR3 bases are TGCGCCAGCAGTCCCGTAGCGGGAGAAGGGGAAGAGACCCAGTACTTC.

The chain has TRBV6-2 or TRBV6-3 and TRBJ2-2; no reliable D call. V gave up 2 bases and J gave up 0 bases, with 7 bases separating them. Germline V gives CDR1 MNHEY, CDR2 SVGEGT. The CDR3 length is 15 residues. CDR3 amino acids: CASSYGITNTGELFF. CDR3 DNA sequence: TGTGCCAGCAGTTACGGCATAACGAACACCGGGGAGCTGTTTTTT.

About this clonotype: A read error may be the cause here, since a much bigger clone is one base away. The chain couples TRBV20-1 to TRBJ2-7, with TRBD2 matching over 7 bases. CDR1 is DFQATT and CDR2 is SNEGSKA in the germline V gene (reference sequence). Unmatched junction bases numbered 9, after V lost 4 bases and J lost 3 bases. The CDR3 contains 14 residues. CDR3 amino acids: CSANARTRGYEQYF. CDR3 DNA sequence: TGCAGTGCTAATGCTCGGACTAGGGGCTACGAGCAGTACTTC.

Concerning this clonotype: This clone may be a read error of a much larger clone one base away. V gene TRBV12-3 or TRBV12-4 combines with J gene TRBJ2-1, with TRBD2 matching 10 bases. The CDR3 contains 19 residues. CDR3 coding DNA: TGTGCCATCAGTTTAGTCAGGACTAGCGGACGAGGGGGACGCAATGAGCAGTTCTTC. Its translation: CAISLVRTSGRGGRNEQFF.

This clonotype was seen many times. The chain is built from TRBV27 and TRBJ2-7, with 13 bases lining up with TRBD2. Looked up from germline, CDR1 is MNHEY and CDR2 is SMNVEV (reference sequence). V shed 5 bases, J shed 3 bases, and the junction held 4 bases outside the gene matches. The CDR3 sequence is 15 residues long. The CDR3 region is CASSPRTSGSYEQYF. DNA for the CDR3: TGTGCCAGCAGTCCCCGGACTAGCGGGAGCTACGAGCAGTACTTC.

Comments on this clonotype: A much larger clone differs by one base, so this may be a read error. Here the CDR3 DNA reads TGTGCCATCCAGGACAGGGTGCAAGAGACCCAGTACTTC. Protein product: CAIQDRVQETQYF. V usage is TRBV10-3 and J usage is TRBJ2-5; 8 positions match TRBD1. The J segment lost 2 bases and the V segment lost 8 bases, leaving 4 bases of the junction unmatched. Germline CDR1 reads ENHRY; CDR2 reads SYGVKD. This CDR3 has 13 amino acids.

The sample holds one count of this clonotype. The gene calls are TRBV6-5 and TRBJ1-5; 8 bases map to TRBD1. Germline CDR1 MNHEY, CDR2 SVGAGI. V dropped 4 bases and J dropped 6; count of bases not matched to a gene: 11. The CDR3 loop spans 16 amino acids. CDR3 DNA sequence: TGTGCCAGCAGTTTTCCGCCTCTTCAGGGGGCTCAGCCCCAGCATTTT. This translates into CASSFPPLQGAQPQHF.

This clonotype was seen only a few times. The CDR3 bases are TGTGCCAGCAGCTCGAAATTCCTCACAGGCCGCACTGAAGCTTTCTTT. Its translation: CASSSKFLTGRTEAFF. The chain carries TRBV7-9 and TRBJ1-1; a weak D match, TRBD1 (5 bases). V was pared by 4 bases and J by 4 bases, with 19 bases between. CDR1 is SEHNR and CDR2 is FQNEAQ in the germline V gene (reference sequence). This CDR3 region has 16 residues.

This clonotype appeared many times. The chain has TRBV12-3 or TRBV12-4 and TRBJ2-7; D gene unclear. This CDR3 has 13 amino acids. The ends were cut back, 6 bases at V and 5 bases at J, with 14 bases in the middle. CDR3 DNA: TGTGCCAGCAGGAGGACCTTGAGGAACGAGCAGTACTTC. Translation: CASRRTLRNEQYF.

V and J are TRBV19 and TRBJ2-2, with 12 bases identical to TRBD2. Germline-derived CDR1 and CDR2 are LNHDA and SQIVND (reference sequence). V was pared by 10 bases and J by 6 bases, with 15 bases of the junction left unmatched. The CDR3 has 17 residues. The CDR3 loop reads CATLRTSGNIKPGELFF. CDR3 sequence (DNA): TGTGCCACCCTAAGGACTAGCGGGAACATTAAACCCGGGGAGCTGTTTTTT.

There are many counts of this clonotype. The rearrangement joins TRBV5-1 to TRBJ2-1; 12 bases match TRBD2. CDR3 size: 22 residues. The junction had 17 bases not matched to a gene; V was cut back by 1 base and J by 0 bases. Germline V gene data show CDR1 as SGHRS and CDR2 as YFSETQ. CDR3 residues: CASSLPEPRGTSGWISYNEQFF. The CDR3 DNA reads as TGCGCCAGCAGCTTGCCGGAACCCCGCGGGACTAGCGGGTGGATCTCCTACAATGAGCAGTTCTTC.

In this sample, this clonotype turned up many times. The chain uses TRBV19 and TRBJ1-5, with a weak D call TRBD1 (5 bases). The CDR3 has 17 residues. Per germline, CDR1 LNHDA and CDR2 SQIVND (reference sequence). V lost 6 bases, J lost 3 bases, and 21 bases lay in between. The CDR3 region is CASSPTRTPSYNQPQHF. DNA of the CDR3: TGTGCCAGTAGCCCTACCCGGACACCGTCTTACAATCAGCCCCAGCATTTT.

In this sample, this clonotype turned up many times. The chain couples TRBV7-9 to TRBJ1-4; tentatively, D is TRBD1 (6 bases). Germline V gives CDR1 SEHNR, CDR2 FQNEAQ (reference sequence). Trimming stripped 5 bases from V and 4 bases from J, with 11 bases between. The CDR3 is made up of 14 amino acids. The CDR3 loop reads CASSRGQSNEKLFF. The CDR3 bases are TGTGCCAGCAGCCGAGGACAGAGTAATGAAAAACTGTTTTTT.

This clonotype was observed at least ten times. The chain carries TRBV20-1 and TRBJ1-5; no firm D call. Germline CDR1 reads DFQATT; CDR2 reads SNEGSKA (reference sequence). The CDR3 covers 13 residues. V was clipped by 4 bases and J by 2 bases, with 9 bases between them. The CDR3 region has the DNA TGCAGTGCTACCAGGAGCCGCAATCAGCCCCAGCATTTT. Translating it yields CSATRSRNQPQHF.